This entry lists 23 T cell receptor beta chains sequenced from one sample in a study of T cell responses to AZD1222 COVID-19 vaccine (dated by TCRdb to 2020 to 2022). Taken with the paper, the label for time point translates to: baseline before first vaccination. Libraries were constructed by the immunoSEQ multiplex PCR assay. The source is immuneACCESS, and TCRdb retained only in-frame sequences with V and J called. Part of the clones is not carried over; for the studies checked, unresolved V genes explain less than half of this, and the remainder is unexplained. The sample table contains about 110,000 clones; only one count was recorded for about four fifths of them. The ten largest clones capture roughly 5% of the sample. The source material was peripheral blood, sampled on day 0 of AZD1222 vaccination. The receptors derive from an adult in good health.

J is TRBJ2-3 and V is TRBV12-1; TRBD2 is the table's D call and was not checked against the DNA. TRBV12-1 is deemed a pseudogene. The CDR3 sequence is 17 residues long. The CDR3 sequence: CASSFALAGGRADTQYF. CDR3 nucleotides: TGTGCCAGCAGCTTTGCACTAGCGGGAGGAAGGGCAGATACGCAGTATTTT.

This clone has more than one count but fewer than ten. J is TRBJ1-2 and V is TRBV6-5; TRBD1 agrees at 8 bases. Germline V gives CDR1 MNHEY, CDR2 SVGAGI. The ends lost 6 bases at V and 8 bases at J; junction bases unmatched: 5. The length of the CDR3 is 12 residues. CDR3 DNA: TGTGCCAGCAGCCGGACAGGGAGGGGCTACACCTTC. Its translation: CASSRTGRGYTF.

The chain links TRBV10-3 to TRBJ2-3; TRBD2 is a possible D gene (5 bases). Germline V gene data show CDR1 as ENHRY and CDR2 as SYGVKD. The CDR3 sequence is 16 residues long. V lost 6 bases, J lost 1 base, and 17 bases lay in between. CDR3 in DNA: TGTGCCATCAGCAGCCCGGACTCACCCCGCACAGATACGCAGTATTTT. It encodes CAISSPDSPRTDTQYF.

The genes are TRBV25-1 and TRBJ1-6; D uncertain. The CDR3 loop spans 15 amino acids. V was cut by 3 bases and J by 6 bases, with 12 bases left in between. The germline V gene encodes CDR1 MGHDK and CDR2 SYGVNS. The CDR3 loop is CASSDPRQVNSPLHF. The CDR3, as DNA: TGTGCCAGCAGTGACCCGCGACAAGTTAATTCACCCCTCCACTTT.

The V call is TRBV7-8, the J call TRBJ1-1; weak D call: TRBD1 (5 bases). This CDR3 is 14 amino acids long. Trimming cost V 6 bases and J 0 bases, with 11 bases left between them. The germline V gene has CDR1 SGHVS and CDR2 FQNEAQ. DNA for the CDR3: TGTGCCAGCAGATCCGGGACGGTGAACACTGAAGCTTTCTTT. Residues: CASRSGTVNTEAFF.

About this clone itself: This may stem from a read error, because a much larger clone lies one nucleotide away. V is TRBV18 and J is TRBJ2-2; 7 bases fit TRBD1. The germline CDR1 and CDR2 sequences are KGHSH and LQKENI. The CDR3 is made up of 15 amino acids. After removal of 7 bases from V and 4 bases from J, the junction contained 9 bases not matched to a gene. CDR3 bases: TGTGCCAGCTACCTAGGGGGCGCGAGCACCGGGGAGCTGTTTTTT. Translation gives CASYLGGASTGELFF.

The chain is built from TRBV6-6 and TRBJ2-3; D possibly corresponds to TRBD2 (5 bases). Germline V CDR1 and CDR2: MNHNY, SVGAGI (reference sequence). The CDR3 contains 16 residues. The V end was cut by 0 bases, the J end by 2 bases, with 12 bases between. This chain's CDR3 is CASSYSEGRFTDTQYF. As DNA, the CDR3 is TGTGCCAGCAGTTACTCTGAAGGGAGATTCACAGATACGCAGTATTTT.

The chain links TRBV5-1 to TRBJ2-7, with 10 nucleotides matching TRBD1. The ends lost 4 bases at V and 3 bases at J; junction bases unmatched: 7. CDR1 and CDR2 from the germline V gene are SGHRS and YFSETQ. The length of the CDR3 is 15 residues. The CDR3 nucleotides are TGCGCCAGCAGCCAATCCGGGACAGGGGTCTACGAGCAGTACTTC. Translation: CASSQSGTGVYEQYF.

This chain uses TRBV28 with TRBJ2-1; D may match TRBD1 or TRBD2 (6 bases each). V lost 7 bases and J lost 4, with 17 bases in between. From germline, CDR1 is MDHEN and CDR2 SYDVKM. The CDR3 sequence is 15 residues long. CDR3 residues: CASKASGAAYNEQFF. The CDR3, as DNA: TGTGCCAGCAAGGCCTCGGGGGCGGCTTACAATGAGCAGTTCTTC. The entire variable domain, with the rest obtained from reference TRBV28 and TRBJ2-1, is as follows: DVKVTQSSRYLVKRTGEKVFLECVQDMDHENMFWYRQDPGLGLRLIYFSYDVKMKEKGDIPEGYSVSREKKERFSLILESASTNQTSMYLCASKASGAAYNEQFFGPGTRLTVL.

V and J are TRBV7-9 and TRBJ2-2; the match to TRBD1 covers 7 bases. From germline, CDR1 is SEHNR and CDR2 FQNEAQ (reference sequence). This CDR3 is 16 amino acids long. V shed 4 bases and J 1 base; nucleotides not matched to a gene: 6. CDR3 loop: CASSSLQGVNTGELFF. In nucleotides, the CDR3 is TGTGCCAGCAGCTCCCTCCAGGGGGTGAACACCGGGGAGCTGTTTTTT.

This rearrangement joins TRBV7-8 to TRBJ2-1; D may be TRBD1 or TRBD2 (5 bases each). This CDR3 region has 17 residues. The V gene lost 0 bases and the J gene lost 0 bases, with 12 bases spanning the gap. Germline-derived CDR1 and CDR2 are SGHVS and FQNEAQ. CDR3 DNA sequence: TGTGCCAGCAGCTTAGCGGCAGGGAGTGGCTCCTACAATGAGCAGTTCTTC. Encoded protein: CASSLAAGSGSYNEQFF.

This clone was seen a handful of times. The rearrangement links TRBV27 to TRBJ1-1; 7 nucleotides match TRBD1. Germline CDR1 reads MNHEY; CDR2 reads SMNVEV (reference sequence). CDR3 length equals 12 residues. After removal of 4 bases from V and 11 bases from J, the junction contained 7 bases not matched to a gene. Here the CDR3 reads CASSSTTGWAFF. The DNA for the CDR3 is TGTGCCAGCAGTTCGACGACAGGGTGGGCTTTCTTT.

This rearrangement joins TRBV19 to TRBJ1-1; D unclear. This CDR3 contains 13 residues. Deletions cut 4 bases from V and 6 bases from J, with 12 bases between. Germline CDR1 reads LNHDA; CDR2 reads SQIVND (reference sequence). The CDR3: CASSSSHPAEAFF. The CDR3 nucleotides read TGTGCCAGTAGTAGCAGTCATCCAGCTGAAGCTTTCTTT. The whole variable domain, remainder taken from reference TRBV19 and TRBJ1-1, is DGGITQSPKYLFRKEGQNVTLSCEQNLNHDAMYWYRQDPGQGLRLIYYSQIVNDFQKGDIAEGYSVSREKKESFPLTVTSAQKNPTAFYLCASSSSHPAEAFFGQGTRLTVV.

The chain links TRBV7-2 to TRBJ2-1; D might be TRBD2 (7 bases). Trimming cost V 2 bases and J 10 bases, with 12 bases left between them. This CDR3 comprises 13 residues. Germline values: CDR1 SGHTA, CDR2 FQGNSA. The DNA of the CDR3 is TGTGCCAGCAGCTTAAGGGGGGGGCGAGAGCAGTTCTTC. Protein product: CASSLRGGREQFF.

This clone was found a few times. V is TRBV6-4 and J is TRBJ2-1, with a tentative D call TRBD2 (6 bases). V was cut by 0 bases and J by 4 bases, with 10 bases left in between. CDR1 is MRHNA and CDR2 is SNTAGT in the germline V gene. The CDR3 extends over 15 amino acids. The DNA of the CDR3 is TGTGCCAGCAGTGACTCGAACGGGGGTTACAATGAGCAGTTCTTC. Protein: CASSDSNGGYNEQFF.

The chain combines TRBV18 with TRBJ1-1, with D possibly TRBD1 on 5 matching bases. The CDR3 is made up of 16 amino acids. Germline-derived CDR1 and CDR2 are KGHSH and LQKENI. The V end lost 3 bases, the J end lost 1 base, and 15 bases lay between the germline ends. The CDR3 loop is CASSPLTGEENTEAFF. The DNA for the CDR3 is TGTGCCAGCTCACCGCTCACGGGGGAGGAGAACACTGAAGCTTTCTTT.

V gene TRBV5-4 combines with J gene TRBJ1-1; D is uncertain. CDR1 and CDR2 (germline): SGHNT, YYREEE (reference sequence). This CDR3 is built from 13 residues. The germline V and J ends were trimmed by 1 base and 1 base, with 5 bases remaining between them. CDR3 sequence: CASSLRGNTEAFF. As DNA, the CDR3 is TGTGCCAGCAGCTTGAGAGGGAACACTGAAGCTTTCTTT.

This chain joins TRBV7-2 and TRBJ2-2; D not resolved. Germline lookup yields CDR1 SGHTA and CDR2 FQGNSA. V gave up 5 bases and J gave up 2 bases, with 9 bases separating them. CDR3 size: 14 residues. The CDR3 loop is CASSQGINTGELFF. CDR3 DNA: TGTGCCAGCAGCCAAGGGATAAACACCGGGGAGCTGTTTTTT. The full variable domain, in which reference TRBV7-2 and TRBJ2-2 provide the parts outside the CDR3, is GAGVSQSPSNKVTEKGKDVELRCDPISGHTALYWYRQSLGQGLEFLIYFQGNSAPDKSGLPSDRFSAERTGGSVSTLTIQRTQQEDSAVYLCASSQGINTGELFFGEGSRLTVL.

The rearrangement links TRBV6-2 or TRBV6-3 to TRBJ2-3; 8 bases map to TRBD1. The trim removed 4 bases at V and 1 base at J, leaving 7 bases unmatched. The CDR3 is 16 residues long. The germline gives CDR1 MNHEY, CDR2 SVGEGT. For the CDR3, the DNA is TGTGCCAGCAGTTTGTTGACAGGGGCACGCACAGATACGCAGTATTTT. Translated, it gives CASSLLTGARTDTQYF.

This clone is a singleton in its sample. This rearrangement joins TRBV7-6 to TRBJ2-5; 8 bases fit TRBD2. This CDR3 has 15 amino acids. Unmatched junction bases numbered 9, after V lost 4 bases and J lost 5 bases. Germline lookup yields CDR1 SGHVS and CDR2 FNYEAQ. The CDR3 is CASSSGLGHTETQYF. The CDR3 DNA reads TGTGCCAGCAGCTCGGGACTAGGGCATACGGAGACCCAGTACTTC.

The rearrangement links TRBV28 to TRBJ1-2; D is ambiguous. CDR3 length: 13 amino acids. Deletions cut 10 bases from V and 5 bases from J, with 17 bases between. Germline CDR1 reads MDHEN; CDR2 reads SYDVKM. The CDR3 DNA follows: TGTGCCACCTTCATTGGGGTGAAGTATGGCTACACCTTC. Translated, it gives CATFIGVKYGYTF.

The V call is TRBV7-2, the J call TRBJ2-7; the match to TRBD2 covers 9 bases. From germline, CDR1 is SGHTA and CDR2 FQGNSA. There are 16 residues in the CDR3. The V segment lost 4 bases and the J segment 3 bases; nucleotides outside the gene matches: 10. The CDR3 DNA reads TGTGCCAGCAGCTCCGGCGCGGGGGGGGGCTACTACGAGCAGTACTTC. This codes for CASSSGAGGGYYEQYF.

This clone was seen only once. CDR3 nucleotides: TGTGCCAGCAGCTTAACTGGCGAAAAAGCTTTCTTT. It yields the protein CASSLTGEKAFF. The chain joins TRBV7-3 to TRBJ1-1; no clear D. Germline V gene data show CDR1 as SGHTA and CDR2 as FQGTGA. The CDR3 sequence is 12 residues long. Trimming cost V 0 bases and J 9 bases, with 8 bases left between them.